This T cell receptor (beta chain) comes out of a study of T cells in Graves' hyperthyroidism and ophthalmopathy. Study-level information: Peripheral blood sampling occurred at initial diagnosis, before any treatment. Study-level points and caveats: Blood held most thyroid clonotypes expanded above 0.001 frequency.

Uncontrolled infection, other autoimmune disease, pregnancy or lactation excluded patients. After removal of 0 bases from V and 5 bases from J, the junction contained 9 bases not matched to a gene. The CDR3 has 18 residues. CDR1 and CDR2 (germline): SGHTA, FQGTGA. On this clonotype: The antigen is not known.

TCR beta CDR3 regions were amplified from RNA. The HTBI primer set drove a first-round RT-PCR of the TCR CDR3. A single record per CDR3 protein comes from TCRdb applying MiXCR to the multiplex PCR reads. This table has hundreds of thousands of distinct CDR3 sequences, around 21% appearing once. Sequences were obtained from blood. V and J are TRBV7-3 and TRBJ2-2; TRBD2 matches 10 bases. The source is a young man with Graves' ophthalmopathy. The CDR3 DNA is TGTGCCAGCAGCTTAACGGGGCCCGGGACTAGCGAGACCGGGGAGCTGTTTTTT. Residues: CASSLTGPGTSETGELFF.